One and the same sample provided the 26 T cell receptor beta chains below, sequenced in a study of siplizumab effects on memory and regulatory T cells. Assay used: immunoSEQ multiplex PCR; TCRdb lists only in-frame clones, some missing. The sample holds 70,000 to 95,000 clones, over 85% seen once. Specimen: CD8+ T cells sorted from blood. These receptors all stem from a human donor in good health.

The chain couples TRBV5-6 to TRBJ1-6, with D uncertain. Germline assignment: CDR1 SGHDT and CDR2 YYEEEE. V shed 1 base and J shed 14 bases, with 13 bases lying between them. The CDR3 has 13 residues. As DNA, the CDR3 is TGTGCCAGCAGCTTGAGTCGGGAAGGGTCCCTCCACTTT. This sequence encodes CASSLSREGSLHF.

This clone was picked up a small number of times. The V gene is TRBV4-2, the J gene TRBJ2-3; TRBD1 might be the D (5 bases). This CDR3 contains 16 residues. CDR1 LGHNA and CDR2 YNFKEQ come from the germline V gene. V was pared by 1 base and J by 6 bases, with 17 bases between. The CDR3 reads CASSQVRAAQYDTQYF. The CDR3 bases are TGTGCCAGCAGCCAAGTCAGGGCCGCCCAGTATGATACGCAGTATTTT.

The chain is built from TRBV27 and TRBJ1-1, with D perhaps matching TRBD1 (6 bases). The V gene's germline CDR1 is MNHEY and CDR2 SMNVEV (reference sequence). This CDR3 has 14 amino acids. Trimming removed 5 bases from V and 1 base from J, with 11 bases in between. The CDR3 protein is CASSLKGGNTEAFF. In DNA form, the CDR3 reads TGTGCCAGCAGTCTGAAAGGGGGGAACACTGAAGCTTTCTTT.

The chain employs TRBV4-1 and TRBJ1-1; 7 nucleotides match TRBD1. This CDR3 has 14 residues. V lost 7 bases to trimming and J lost 0 bases; unmatched junction nucleotides: 5. Germline loops: CDR1 MGHRA, CDR2 YSYEKL. The CDR3 region is CASNPGQLNTEAFF. The CDR3 DNA is TGCGCCAGCAACCCGGGACAGCTGAACACTGAAGCTTTCTTT.

The chain is built from TRBV5-1 and TRBJ1-2; D is possibly TRBD1 (5 bases). Per the germline V gene, CDR1 is SGHRS and CDR2 is YFSETQ. This CDR3 region has 15 residues. V was cut by 0 bases and J by 6 bases, with 15 bases left in between. CDR3 amino acids: CASSLGTGGTDGYTF. The DNA of the CDR3 is TGCGCCAGCAGCTTGGGTACGGGTGGGACGGATGGCTACACCTTC.

The chain uses TRBV7-9 and TRBJ2-7, with 7 bases aligning to TRBD1. Per the germline V gene, CDR1 is SEHNR and CDR2 is FQNEAQ (reference sequence). The V and J ends lost 4 bases and 0 bases, in that order; junction bases with no gene match: 12. The CDR3 contains 17 residues. CDR3 in DNA: TGTGCCAGCAGCTCTAGCATGGGACAGAGCGGCTCCTACGAGCAGTACTTC. Protein sequence: CASSSSMGQSGSYEQYF. Full variable domain (missing parts from reference TRBV7-9 and TRBJ2-7): DTGVSQNPRHKITKRGQNVTFRCDPISEHNRLYWYRQTLGQGPEFLTYFQNEAQLEKSRLLSDRFSAERPKGSFSTLEIQRTEQGDSAMYLCASSSSMGQSGSYEQYFGPGTRLTVT.

The chain has TRBV27 and TRBJ1-5, with D possibly being TRBD1 (6 bases). Trimming left V 0 bases short and J 6 bases short, with 18 bases between. This CDR3 region has 17 residues. Germline assignment: CDR1 MNHEY and CDR2 SMNVEV (reference sequence). CDR3 residues: CASSLSGGGTLSQPQHF. CDR3 DNA sequence: TGTGCCAGCAGTTTATCCGGCGGGGGGACACTGAGTCAGCCCCAGCATTTT.

The chain links TRBV27 to TRBJ2-7; 10 bases map to TRBD1. There are 15 residues in the CDR3. Germline V gene data show CDR1 as MNHEY and CDR2 as SMNVEV (reference sequence). V lost 3 bases, J lost 3 bases, and 5 bases stayed unmatched. DNA for the CDR3: TGTGCCAGCAGTTTGGACGGGACAGGGGTCTACGAGCAGTACTTC. Its protein is CASSLDGTGVYEQYF.

The gene calls are TRBV23-1 and TRBJ2-1, with a tentative D call TRBD2 (5 bases). TRBV23-1 is reported as an ORF; its role is uncertain. V was trimmed by 7 bases and J by 8 bases, leaving 6 bases between them. CDR3 size: 10 residues. The CDR3 DNA is TGCGCCAGCAAGGAGGATGAGCAGTTCTTC. Residues: CASKEDEQFF.

Only a few counts were recorded for this clone. The CDR3 spells CASSFGENTEAFF. In nucleotides, the CDR3 is TGCGCCAGCAGTTTCGGGGAAAACACTGAAGCTTTCTTT. The V call is TRBV4-1, the J call TRBJ1-1; D is unresolved. This CDR3 has 13 amino acids. Germline V gives CDR1 MGHRA, CDR2 YSYEKL. Trimming removed 6 bases at V and 2 bases at J, with 10 bases between.

The table lists this clone with a count of one. This chain joins TRBV27 and TRBJ2-1; D gene ambiguous. The CDR3 sequence is 16 residues long. From germline, CDR1 is MNHEY and CDR2 SMNVEV (reference sequence). The germline V and J ends were trimmed by 2 bases and 3 bases, with 14 bases remaining between them. CDR3 region: CASSLVWVPGYNEQFF. As DNA, the CDR3 is TGTGCCAGCAGTTTAGTTTGGGTCCCAGGCTACAATGAGCAGTTCTTC.

The table lists this clone with a count of one. The junction shows a germline mismatch at one end, possibly a read error. The rearrangement uses TRBV6-6 and TRBJ1-2; TRBD1 agrees at 9 bases. CDR3 length: 13 amino acids. The germline CDR1 and CDR2 sequences are MNHNY and SVGAGI (reference sequence). This CDR3 reads CASSYLTGGAGGF. DNA for the CDR3: TGTGCCAGCAGTTACCTCACAGGGGGCGCAGGGGGCTTC.

The rearrangement uses TRBV19 and TRBJ2-2; the D gene is possibly TRBD2 (6 bases). V shed 7 bases and J shed 5 bases, with 17 bases lying between them. This CDR3 contains 15 residues. Germline V CDR1 and CDR2: LNHDA, SQIVND (reference sequence). CDR3 region: CASTPNAGGTGELFF. CDR3 bases: TGTGCCAGTACGCCAAACGCAGGAGGGACCGGGGAGCTGTTTTTT.

In its sample, this clone was seen a few times. V is TRBV4-1 and J is TRBJ1-5; possibly TRBD1 for D (5 bases). Germline values: CDR1 MGHRA, CDR2 YSYEKL. This CDR3 is 17 amino acids long. V gave up 4 bases and J gave up 2 bases, with 18 bases separating them. CDR3 nucleotide sequence: TGCGCCAGCAGCCCCAAGAGGCAGGAGACAGGCAATCAGCCCCAGCATTTT. As protein: CASSPKRQETGNQPQHF.

V is TRBV4-1 and J is TRBJ1-2; the D gene is possibly TRBD1 (6 bases). V lost 3 bases to trimming and J lost 7 bases, with 15 bases between them. CDR1 is MGHRA and CDR2 is YSYEKL in the germline V gene. The CDR3 extends over 14 amino acids. The CDR3 spells CASSHKTGASGYTF. Written as DNA, the CDR3 is TGCGCCAGCAGCCACAAGACAGGCGCGAGTGGCTACACCTTC.

This chain joins TRBV7-9 and TRBJ2-2; D remains ambiguous. Germline lookup yields CDR1 SEHNR and CDR2 FQNEAQ (reference sequence). Trimming stripped 4 bases from V and 3 bases from J, with 9 bases between. This CDR3 is built from 14 residues. CDR3 coding DNA: TGTGCCAGCAGCTACCCGGTCTACACCGGGGAGCTGTTTTTT. It encodes CASSYPVYTGELFF.

The V and J genes are TRBV4-2 and TRBJ2-7; the D is unclear. The germline CDR1 and CDR2 sequences are LGHNA and YNFKEQ. The CDR3 totals 14 residues. Trimming took off 4 bases at V and 2 bases at J, with 12 bases between the two ends. This chain's CDR3 is CASSRTSETYEQYF. DNA of the CDR3: TGTGCCAGCAGCCGGACCTCGGAAACCTACGAGCAGTACTTC.

CDR3 bases: TGTGCCAGCAGCCCGGAGGAGGGGGTTGTCACAGATACGCAGTATTTT. Translating gives CASSPEEGVVTDTQYF. The chain employs TRBV5-4 and TRBJ2-3; either TRBD1 or TRBD2 may supply D (6 bases each). Trimming left V 4 bases short and J 2 bases short, with 17 bases between. The CDR3 is 16 residues long. Germline CDR1 is SGHNT and CDR2 is YYREEE (reference sequence). The complete variable domain, with remaining parts taken from reference TRBV5-4 and TRBJ2-3, reads ETGVTQSPTHLIKTRGQQVTLRCSSQSGHNTVSWYQQALGQGPQFIFQYYREEENGRGNFPPRFSGLQFPNYSSELNVNALELDDSALYLCASSPEEGVVTDTQYFGPGTRLTVL.

This rearrangement joins TRBV11-3 to TRBJ2-7; 8 positions agree with TRBD2. The V and J ends lost 5 bases and 6 bases, in that order; junction bases with no gene match: 3. The CDR3 runs 12 residues. Germline V lookup: CDR1 SGHNT, CDR2 YENEEA. CDR3 amino acids: CASSPGLAEQYF. In nucleotides, the CDR3 is TGTGCCAGCAGCCCTGGACTAGCCGAGCAGTACTTC.

The chain recombines TRBV5-1 with TRBJ2-1; D is tentatively TRBD1 or TRBD2 (5 bases each). Trimming removed 0 bases from V and 0 bases from J, with 13 bases in between. CDR3 length equals 17 residues. The germline CDR1 and CDR2 sequences are SGHRS and YFSETQ. CDR3 bases: TGCGCCAGCAGCTTGGCTCTAATGGGGGTCTCCTACAATGAGCAGTTCTTC. It translates to CASSLALMGVSYNEQFF.

The V gene is TRBV21-1, the J gene TRBJ1-1. TRBV21-1 represents a pseudogene. The CDR3 has 15 residues. CDR3 nucleotide sequence: TGTGCCAGCAGCAAAGAGGCCCGATTAAACACTGAAGCTTTCTTT. Translated: CASSKEARLNTEAFF.

V gene TRBV5-6 combines with J gene TRBJ1-5; D possibly corresponds to TRBD1 (6 bases). The CDR3 totals 17 residues. The germline V and J ends were trimmed by 2 bases and 4 bases, with 19 bases remaining between them. The germline gives CDR1 SGHDT, CDR2 YYEEEE. As DNA, the CDR3 is TGTGCCAGCAGCTTAGGACAGAGCTACCCTAATAATCAGCCCCAGCATTTT. Its translation is CASSLGQSYPNNQPQHF.

The V call is TRBV6-5, the J call TRBJ2-3, with 10 bases matching TRBD2. The CDR3 has 15 residues. V shed 6 bases and J 4 bases; nucleotides not matched to a gene: 7. The V gene's germline CDR1 is MNHEY and CDR2 SVGAGI. The CDR3 sequence is CASSPGTSEADTQYF. The CDR3 DNA reads as TGTGCCAGCAGCCCCGGGACTAGCGAAGCAGATACGCAGTATTTT.

The V and J genes are TRBV5-1 and TRBJ1-1; unclear D gene. V was trimmed by 0 bases and J by 4 bases, leaving 10 bases between them. CDR3 length: 14 residues. Per the germline V gene, CDR1 is SGHRS and CDR2 is YFSETQ. CDR3 coding DNA: TGCGCCAGCAGCTTGGAACCGGCGGGCACTGAAGCTTTCTTT. It encodes CASSLEPAGTEAFF.

Concerning this clone itself: The junction and the germline gene differ at one end; a read error may be behind it. This chain connects TRBV12-5 to TRBJ2-3, with D perhaps TRBD2 (6 bases). The length of the CDR3 is 13 residues. Looked up from germline, CDR1 is LGHNT and CDR2 is FRNRAP. CDR3 residues: CASGSTSTNTQYF. In DNA form, the CDR3 reads TGTGCTAGTGGTTCTACTAGCACAAATACGCAGTATTTT.

This clone was seen just once. The chain joins TRBV4-1 to TRBJ2-3; D perhaps matches TRBD1 (5 bases). In germline, CDR1 is MGHRA, CDR2 YSYEKL. There are 12 residues in the CDR3. Deletions cut 8 bases from V and 4 bases from J, with 10 bases between. The CDR3 bases are TGCGCCAGCTCCAGGGTTTCAGATACGCAGTATTTT. Translating it yields CASSRVSDTQYF.